The 10 T cell receptor beta chains in this list originate from one sample, sequenced in a study of T cells in Graves' hyperthyroidism and ophthalmopathy. Amplified TCR beta CDR3 regions derived from RNA transcripts. When the TCR CDR3 underwent first-round RT-PCR, the HTBI primer set was used. One entry per CDR3 protein results from TCRdb running MiXCR on the multiplex PCR reads. The sample includes 200,000 to 250,000 distinct CDR3 sequences, roughly 15% of them seen just once. Material: blood. These receptors all stem from a man in his forties or fifties with Graves' hyperthyroidism.

This clonotype was observed a handful of times. At one end, the junction sequence differs from germline, possibly due to a read error. The chain carries TRBV20-1 and TRBJ2-5; D is possibly TRBD2 (6 bases). Germline CDR1 and CDR2: DFQATT and SNEGSKA (reference sequence). This CDR3 region has 15 residues. The CDR3 loop reads CSAGEGRRDLETQYF. The CDR3 DNA reads TGCAGTGCTGGAGAGGGGAGGCGGGATCTGGAGACCCAGTACTTC.

This rearrangement joins TRBV3-2 to TRBJ2-2. TRBV3-2 is a listed pseudogene. This CDR3 is 15 amino acids long. The CDR3 nucleotides read TGTGCCAGCAGCCTCCAGGAGCATAAAACCGGGGAGCTGTTTTTT. Amino acid sequence: CASSLQEHKTGELFF.

The sample holds many counts of this clonotype. The chain has TRBV7-2 and TRBJ2-5, with TRBD2 identical over 7 bases. The CDR3 covers 16 residues. After removal of 0 bases from V and 5 bases from J, the junction contained 9 bases not matched to a gene. Germline assignment: CDR1 SGHTA and CDR2 FQGNSA. CDR3 in amino acids: CASSLAIGLVGETQYF. CDR3 sequence (DNA): TGTGCCAGCAGCTTAGCGATCGGACTAGTGGGGGAGACCCAGTACTTC.

This clonotype occurred many times. CDR3 region: CASSKELASTDTQYF. CDR3 nucleotide sequence: TGTGCCAGCAGCAAGGAGTTGGCTAGCACAGATACGCAGTATTTT. V is TRBV27 and J is TRBJ2-3; D is ambiguous. This CDR3 has 15 amino acids. Germline V gives CDR1 MNHEY, CDR2 SMNVEV (reference sequence). V was pared by 6 bases and J by 0 bases, with 13 bases between.

This clonotype was seen ten or more times. This rearrangement joins TRBV11-2 to TRBJ1-5; a possible D gene is TRBD1 (6 bases). This CDR3 has 15 residues. Trimming shortened V by 0 bases and J by 7 bases, and 13 bases separated the two germline ends. The germline V gene has CDR1 SGHAT and CDR2 FQNNGV. The CDR3 sequence: CASSLDWGRDQPQHF. DNA of the CDR3: TGTGCCAGCAGCTTAGATTGGGGGCGCGACCAGCCCCAGCATTTT.

This clonotype was seen at least ten times. The V gene is TRBV7-3, the J gene TRBJ2-1; D perhaps matches TRBD2 (6 bases). The germline gives CDR1 SGHTA, CDR2 FQGTGA. Trimming cost V 4 bases and J 9 bases, with 16 bases left between them. The CDR3 has 14 amino acids. CDR3 nucleotides: TGTGCCAGCAGCTCTTCGACTAGTTTTAGTGAGCAGTTCTTC. This sequence encodes CASSSSTSFSEQFF.

This clonotype was seen repeatedly, ten times or more. The chain combines TRBV18 with TRBJ2-1; tentative D call: TRBD2 (6 bases). The CDR3 sequence is 16 residues long. The germline V gene encodes CDR1 KGHSH and CDR2 LQKENI. V gave up 1 base and J gave up 3 bases, with 13 bases separating them. CDR3 protein: CASSPQASAIYNEQFF. CDR3 sequence (DNA): TGTGCCAGCTCACCACAGGCTAGCGCTATCTACAATGAGCAGTTCTTC.

The chain couples TRBV5-1 to TRBJ1-2; TRBD1 might be the D (5 bases). V gave up 4 bases and J gave up 2 bases, with 12 bases separating them. The CDR3 covers 14 residues. CDR1 and CDR2 from the germline V gene are SGHRS and YFSETQ. The CDR3 nucleotides read TGCGCCAGCAGCCCGACAGCGTTGAACTATGGCTACACCTTC. Amino acid sequence: CASSPTALNYGYTF. The variable domain in full, with the rest retrieved from reference TRBV5-1 and TRBJ1-2, is KAGVTQTPRYLIKTRGQQVTLSCSPISGHRSVSWYQQTPGQGLQFLFEYFSETQRNKGNFPGRFSGRQFSNSRSEMNVSTLELGDSALYLCASSPTALNYGYTFGSGTRLTVV.

Of note for this clonotype: This clone may be a read error of a much larger clone one base away. J is TRBJ2-3 and V is TRBV5-4; the D gene is possibly TRBD2 (5 bases). Germline loops: CDR1 SGHNT, CDR2 YYREEE (reference sequence). The CDR3 has 14 amino acids. The CDR3, as DNA: TGTGTCAGCAGCATGGACCTCGGGGAAGATACGCAGTATTTT. Protein sequence: CVSSMDLGEDTQYF.

Ten or more counts support this clonotype. The chain combines TRBV28 with TRBJ2-1; 15 positions match TRBD2. The CDR3 spans 20 residues. V lost 1 base and J lost 4; bases outside the gene matches: 11. CDR1 and CDR2 (germline): MDHEN, SYDVKM. CDR3 in amino acids: CASSLLRGLAGGQGYNEQFF. DNA of the CDR3: TGTGCCAGCAGTTTATTAAGAGGACTAGCGGGAGGGCAAGGGTACAATGAGCAGTTCTTC.